This section outlines one T cell receptor (beta chain) sequence together with its context. This specimen belongs to a study of blood T cells in healthy people across ages. A second PCR of 7 to 11 cycles used a sample-barcoded 5' primer and a J-beta primer mix. A single record per CDR3 protein comes from TCRdb applying MiXCR to the 5' RACE reads. The sample yields 1.5 million to 2 million distinct CDR3 sequences, around half seen once. The CDR3 loop spans 14 amino acids. V lost 2 bases and J lost 13, with 20 bases in between. Germline CDR1 and CDR2: MNHEY and SVGAGI. V and J are TRBV6-5 and TRBJ1-2, with D perhaps TRBD1 (5 bases). This sequence was found in a woman aged 35 to 49 in good health. Sequencing input: blood. The CDR3 here is CASSYGRGPQGCTF. CDR3 coding DNA: TGTGCCAGCAGTTACGGGAGGGGACCCCAAGGTTGCACCTTC.